The T cell receptor beta chain under discussion was sequenced for a study of shared clonotypes between healthy human individuals. Across the study: A couple of women and a few men aged 18 to 49 served as donors.

It was across several immunoSEQ plates that each subset's genomic DNA was evenly split. Ten immunoSEQ deep assay plates were used to sequence the DNA of unsorted PBMCs. Repertoires were generated with immunoSEQ multiplex PCR, while TCRdb's copy carries only in-frame clones and drops some. The data contain roughly 490,000 clones, roughly 85% of them seen just once; the ten biggest clones take up approximately 12%. Trimming left V 0 bases short and J 2 bases short, with 11 bases between. The germline CDR1 and CDR2 sequences are LGHNA and YNFKEQ. CDR3 length: 15 residues. Adult donors, all healthy and HIV-negative, had no recent acute infections or vaccinations.

The receptor comes from a woman between 40 and 50 years old in good health. Some clones in this sample may be carry-over from other donors' samples. The sample taken for sequencing was PBMCs. J is TRBJ2-7 and V is TRBV4-2, with D possibly TRBD1 on 5 matching bases. CDR3 in DNA: TGTGCCAGCAGCCAAGATCAGGGAATGACCTACGAGCAGTACTTC. Translating gives CASSQDQGMTYEQYF.